This T cell receptor (beta chain) was sequenced in a study of cytomegalovirus exposure and HLA in healthy donors (dated by TCRdb to the late 2010s). Looking at the study overall: An earlier analysis of roughly 610 of the donors reported approximately 280 Gb of sequence data and 95 million to 120 million unique TCR beta sequences obtained from about 179 million T cells. An early release covering just under 650 HLA-typed donors comprised roughly 300 gigabases of sequencing data and around 86 million unique TCR sequences. Of the approximately 400 genotyped donors, around 81% fell in the genetic ancestry cluster associated with self-reported Caucasian donors. The aim of the study was to test whether cataloging public T cell receptors could identify signatures of past pathogen exposure. The study profiled the T cell repertoires of 500 to 800 subjects by immunosequencing and related them to cytomegalovirus serostatus. In addition to the first cohort of approximately 650 subjects, a separate validation cohort of 120 different subjects was used. The study combined high-throughput TCR immunosequencing, statistical association of individual TCRs with disease status, and machine learning to predict cytomegalovirus infection status. A later analysis re-examined previously published TCR beta repertoires from 610 or so donors and added high-resolution HLA genotyping to investigate patterns of TCR occurrence. Rather than using new phenotypic data, the later analysis identified candidate immune exposures from TCR beta sequences and from how often those sequences occurred across donors. To decide whether each TCR beta V gene segment behaved as functional or pseudogenic, an earlier analysis of fewer than 750 of the donors relied on high-throughput TCR beta sequencing. Alongside the repertoire data, information on donor age, sex, ethnicity and CMV serostatus was compiled. A later genetic analysis used genome-wide SNP genotypes for about 65% of the 666 donors, treating that subset as a discovery cohort. Every discovery cohort repertoire had been produced on one sequencing platform. HLA typing covered class I and class II loci at four-digit resolution. Typing coverage differed by locus: A, B, C, DRB1 and DQB1 were typed in roughly 629-640 donors, DQA1 in about 500, DPA1 in 600 to 610, and DPB1 in just under 490. A few DR-DQ haplotypes were treated as single units for association and clustering because of strong linkage in the cohort. Across some 400 genotyped donors of the cohort, an average of approximately 240,000 unique TCR beta nucleotide sequences per donor were sequenced, and about a sixth of those sequences were non-productive. General conclusions and limits of the study: Presence/absence analyses assumed roughly uniform sequencing depth across donors, an assumption that may not hold. Immune exposure information for the cohort was limited to CMV serostatus. An earlier analysis of approximately 570 of the donors showed that most TCR beta V segments appeared in productive rearrangements either about 90% or about 30% of the time, which broadly matched IMGT annotations. According to a later analysis, most CMV-associated TCR beta chains appeared to be HLA-restricted, and the HLA associations seemed to be driven largely by CMV exposure. In a later analysis, the rate of TCR association differed among HLA loci, with DRB1 alleles having the most associated TCRs and HLA-C alleles having the fewest. According to the authors, the approach could potentially be generalized to other disease states and immunological phenotypes. While some public TCRs were present in many individuals, most TCR sequences turned up only very rarely across donors. A few of the identified cytomegalovirus-associated TCR beta chains were confirmed in vitro to be specific for cytomegalovirus antigens. Several of the top co-occurrence clusters appeared to be linked to parvovirus B19, influenza, CMV and Epstein-Barr virus, according to a later analysis. In a later genetic analysis, fewer N-insertions in productive TCRs were reported among donors in an Asian-associated ancestry cluster than the approximately 710-donor mean. V-gene and J-gene trimming of TCR beta chains was associated with a missense DCLRE1C variant in a later genetic analysis, and the association was replicated in an independent cohort. Correlated functional status among segregating V segments might reflect linkage disequilibrium, but an unknown experimental factor could not be ruled out. A further reported finding was that TCR beta sequences accurately predicted the HLA-A and HLA-B alleles for most subjects in the first cohort. A later analysis found that HLA-associated TCR beta chains were more clonally expanded and had lower generation probabilities than equally common non-associated chains. Specific HLA alleles were associated with 15,000 to 20,000 TCR beta sequences at a false discovery rate of 0.05 in a later analysis. The study listed around 160 TCR beta chains as associated with cytomegalovirus. Because counts were too low, seventeen rarely observed V segments, including chromosome 9 orphons, were left out of the earlier analysis of approximately 500 of the donors. Strong co-occurrence of HLA alleles, especially DR and DQ, made assigning TCR associations to individual alleles difficult. In this cohort, only TCR beta chains were sequenced, and detectable features were limited by the absence of alpha or paired-chain data. The classifier was reported to diagnose cytomegalovirus status with high specificity and sensitivity in both the original cohort and the validation cohort. A cluster of highly shared sequence variants was judged likely to represent a technical artifact of the sequencing pipeline. Because HLA typing was missing for some donors at each locus, association tests included only the typed subset.

In total, 600 or so healthy bone marrow donors made up the cohort. At the time of sampling, all cohort members were nominally healthy, though unrecorded immune exposures were likely present. The donor tested CMV seropositive and was one of the 289 seropositive cohort members. Every donor gave a peripheral blood sample, and the peripheral blood mononuclear cells from that sample were used for TCR beta sequencing. Genomic DNA extraction from the blood cell samples was performed with the Qiagen DNeasy Blood Extraction Kit. Library preparation was by the immunoSEQ multiplex PCR assay. A mixture of 60 forward primers for TCR Vbeta segments and 13 reverse primers for TCR Jbeta segments was used in the multiplex PCR. The CDR3 region of rearranged TCR beta genes was amplified from genomic DNA with a multiplex PCR assay. The Illumina HiSeq System was used to sequence the amplified TCR beta libraries as 87-base-pair reads. Per the original workflow: Across the 670 or so repertoires, a later analysis counted approximately 83 million unique TCR beta chains, some 11 million of which were shared by at least two donors. A nearest-neighbor algorithm error-corrected the raw reads and collapsed the reads into unique sequences, merging closely related sequences to remove PCR and sequencing errors. V, D and J gene segments were assigned by aligning CDR3 sequences to IMGT reference sequences. For a sequence to be retained, a match of at least six nucleotides to both a V gene segment and a J gene segment was required. Rearrangements were called productive when the CDR3 lacked stop codons and stayed in frame with V and J; all others were non-productive. CDR3 was defined according to IMGT convention as the region running from the second conserved V-encoded cysteine to the conserved J-encoded phenylalanine. The earlier analysis of about 560 of the donors excluded any sequence lacking an unambiguous match to a single V gene segment. In an earlier analysis of almost 600 of the donors, a V segment was called functional when productive rearrangements were above 56.7%, and segregating when the standard deviation between donors exceeded 5%. A statistical classification framework was built to diagnose cytomegalovirus status from the catalog of TCR beta chain sequences. In a later analysis, V and J genes were assigned by comparing TCR nucleotide sequences against IMGT/GENE-DB human TR gene sequences. In a later analysis, CDR3 sequences and most-parsimonious VDJ recombination scenarios were assigned using the TCRdist pipeline. In a later analysis, each TCR beta chain was defined by its CDR3 amino acid sequence together with its V-gene family, and reads without a unique V-gene family were excluded. To address suspected cross-contamination and a sequencing artifact, a later analysis removed roughly 640 highly shared, low-generation-probability nucleotide sequences. A later analysis calculated a clonal expansion index for each public chain from normalized within-repertoire ranks of inferred template counts. Generation probabilities in a later analysis came from a VDJ recombination model fitted to out-of-frame rearrangements, and those results were checked against IGoR. Hypergeometric tests were used in a later analysis to score TCR-TCR, TCR-HLA and TCR-CMV co-occurrence, with a repertoire-size bias correction applied to the TCR pairs. False discovery rates were estimated in a later analysis by permuting HLA or CMV assignments 20 times. In a later analysis, co-occurring TCRs were grouped with DBSCAN, and TCRdist sequence similarity was added when clustering was performed within HLA-allele-positive subsets. Repertoires with fewer than 30,000 or more than 120,000 public chains were left out of co-occurrence clustering, as were a few repertoires with anomalous nucleotide sharing. TCRdb took over this immuneACCESS table, retaining in-frame rearrangements with V and J assigned. Such tables are incomplete; in checked studies, under half of the missing clones stem from an unresolved V gene, and the remainder is unexplained. D and trimming come from the DNA, and the V and J calls and clone size come from that table. The sample data list about 180,000 clones, and about 77% of these were observed just once. The top ten clonotypes cover roughly 2.5% of the sample.

On this clone itself: Its antigen is still unknown. Base qualities are not at hand, and no much larger clone is one base apart.

The TCR sequence derives from a woman under 40 in good health and CMV-seropositive. Material: PBMCs.

The DNA sequence is TGTGCCAGCAGGGCGGGGGGGCCGGCAGATACGCAGTATTTT. This gives the protein CASRAGGPADTQYF. The chain is encoded by TRBV5-4 joined to TRBJ2-3; 9 bases in between match TRBD2. From cysteine to phenylalanine, the CDR3 is 14 amino acids long. Only CDR3 DNA is held: 42 bases, read in frame from base 1. Trimming removed 5 bases from V and 4 bases from J; the gene matches leave 5 bases unexplained. CDR1 and CDR2, per the germline V gene (reference sequence), are SGHNT and YYREEE. Where the CDR3 stops, the reference TRBV5-4 and TRBJ2-3 genes take over; the full variable domain is ETGVTQSPTHLIKTRGQQVTLRCSSQSGHNTVSWYQQALGQGPQFIFQYYREEENGRGNFPPRFSGLQFPNYSSELNVNALELDDSALYLCASRAGGPADTQYFGPGTRLTVL.